A single sample is the source of the 27 T cell receptor beta chains below, sequenced in a study of blood T cell repertoires in COVID-19. Only in-frame clones appear in the TCRdb table, and some are missing; sequencing was by immunoSEQ multiplex PCR. The table has approximately 210,000 clones, 82% seen once; the top ten hold 9.5% to 15%. The specimen was peripheral blood. The receptors derive from a woman aged 40 to 50 with acute or convalescent COVID-19.

The rearrangement links TRBV4-2 to TRBJ1-2; 9 bases align to TRBD1. The junction had 8 bases not matched to a gene; V was cut back by 4 bases and J by 2 bases. Germline V gene lookup returns CDR1 LGHNA and CDR2 YNFKEQ. The CDR3 has 16 amino acids. CDR3: CASSRDRTGVNYGYTF. The CDR3 nucleotides read TGTGCCAGCAGCCGAGACCGGACAGGGGTAAACTATGGCTACACCTTC.

This chain connects TRBV10-3 to TRBJ1-4, with D unclear. Deletions cut 3 bases from V and 8 bases from J, with 13 bases between. CDR1 is ENHRY and CDR2 is SYGVKD in the germline V gene. This CDR3 spans 14 amino acids. CDR3 nucleotides: TGTGCCATCAGTGATGGCCCCTCGGGGGAAAAACTGTTTTTT. Translated, it gives CAISDGPSGEKLFF.

This clone has only one observation. The chain uses TRBV9 and TRBJ1-2; a possible D gene is TRBD1 (6 bases). CDR3 size: 18 residues. Germline assignment: CDR1 SGDLS and CDR2 YYNGEE. Trimming cost V 4 bases and J 1 base, with 23 bases left between them. The CDR3 is CASSKNSGQTTINYGYTF. The CDR3 region has the DNA TGTGCCAGCAGCAAGAACTCGGGACAAACTACTATTAACTATGGCTACACCTTC.

The rearrangement joins TRBV5-1 to TRBJ2-1; 10 bases are a match to TRBD2. Losses at the gene ends were 4 bases for V and 8 bases for J; bases not matched to a gene: 12. The germline gives CDR1 SGHRS, CDR2 YFSETQ. The CDR3 is 16 residues long. In DNA, the CDR3 is TGCGCCAGCAGCCCTGGGTCTAGCGGGAGTCGGGATGAGCAGTTCTTC. This translates into CASSPGSSGSRDEQFF. The variable domain in full, with the rest retrieved from reference TRBV5-1 and TRBJ2-1, is KAGVTQTPRYLIKTRGQQVTLSCSPISGHRSVSWYQQTPGQGLQFLFEYFSETQRNKGNFPGRFSGRQFSNSRSEMNVSTLELGDSALYLCASSPGSSGSRDEQFFGPGTRLTVL.

A note on this clone: Other DNA sequences in this sample translate to the same CDR3. The chain carries TRBV6-5 and TRBJ1-2, with a tentative D call TRBD1 (6 bases). Trimming took off 6 bases at V and 2 bases at J, with 10 bases between the two ends. The CDR3 spans 13 residues. CDR1 and CDR2 from the germline V gene are MNHEY and SVGAGI. The CDR3 here is CASSLGQNYGYTF. DNA for the CDR3: TGTGCCAGCAGCCTCGGACAGAACTATGGCTACACCTTC.

J is TRBJ2-7 and V is TRBV6-1; the D gene is possibly TRBD1 (5 bases). Germline loops: CDR1 MNHNS, CDR2 SASEGT. The length of the CDR3 is 16 residues. Trimming cost V 0 bases and J 2 bases, with 14 bases left between them. Written as DNA, the CDR3 is TGTGCCAGCAGTGAAGCGGGGTGGGGCAGTACCTACGAGCAGTACTTC. Translation gives CASSEAGWGSTYEQYF.

The rearrangement links TRBV29-1 to TRBJ2-3, with D maybe TRBD2 (6 bases). Trimming left V 3 bases short and J 1 base short, with 11 bases between. The CDR3 sequence is 14 residues long. Germline values: CDR1 SQVTM, CDR2 ANQGSEA. CDR3 nucleotides: TGCAGCGTTGAGTATCCTAGCGGCACAGATACGCAGTATTTT. It specifies CSVEYPSGTDTQYF.

J is TRBJ1-1 and V is TRBV27, with D hard to call. Germline CDR1 is MNHEY and CDR2 is SMNVEV (reference sequence). Trimming pared 3 bases from V and 3 bases from J, leaving 14 bases between. CDR3 length equals 15 residues. The chain's CDR3 is CASSFGVGRDTEAFF. The DNA for the CDR3 is TGTGCCAGCAGTTTCGGGGTAGGGAGGGACACTGAAGCTTTCTTT.

V usage is TRBV6-5 and J usage is TRBJ2-7; possibly TRBD1 for D (6 bases). Trimming removed 6 bases at V and 7 bases at J, with 16 bases between. Germline V lookup: CDR1 MNHEY, CDR2 SVGAGI. The CDR3 contains 13 residues. The CDR3 loop reads CASRTGGPGEQYF. The CDR3, as DNA: TGTGCCAGCAGGACAGGTGGCCCGGGGGAGCAGTACTTC.

This clone was observed a handful of times. The genes are TRBV4-3 and TRBJ2-3, with D possibly matching TRBD1 (6 bases). Trimming pared 0 bases from V and 4 bases from J, leaving 14 bases between. Germline loops: CDR1 LGHNA, CDR2 YSLEER. CDR3 length equals 16 residues. The CDR3 reads CASSQDGGSGADTQYF. The CDR3 DNA sequence: TGCGCCAGCAGCCAAGATGGGGGATCAGGGGCAGATACGCAGTATTTT.

This chain uses TRBV6-4 with TRBJ1-2; TRBD1 matches at 8 bases. V dropped 5 bases and J dropped 4; count of bases not matched to a gene: 6. The germline V gene has CDR1 MRHNA and CDR2 SNTAGT. There are 14 residues in the CDR3. CDR3 DNA: TGTGCCAGCAGTCGAACAGGGGGTACCTATGGCTACACCTTC. Translating gives CASSRTGGTYGYTF.

The rearrangement joins TRBV6-5 to TRBJ1-5; D not resolved. The CDR3 has 16 residues. Trimming cost V 4 bases and J 2 bases, with 15 bases left between them. Germline V gene sequence: CDR1 MNHEY, CDR2 SVGAGI. CDR3 coding DNA: TGTGCCAGCAGTTCCAACCCCTTAGGAGGCAATCAGCCCCAGCATTTT. This encodes CASSSNPLGGNQPQHF.

The chain combines TRBV5-1 with TRBJ2-2; a possible D gene is TRBD1 (7 bases). The germline gives CDR1 SGHRS, CDR2 YFSETQ. V shed 0 bases and J shed 4 bases, with 13 bases lying between them. The CDR3 covers 16 residues. The DNA of the CDR3 is TGCGCCAGCAGCTTGGTAGCCAGGGGGGCCACCGGGGAGCTGTTTTTT. It translates to CASSLVARGATGELFF.

The genes are TRBV18 and TRBJ2-6; 8 bases fit TRBD1. The CDR3 extends over 18 amino acids. J lost 0 bases, V lost 3 bases, and 7 bases had no gene match. From germline, CDR1 is KGHSH and CDR2 LQKENI. CDR3 amino acids: CASSPWDRQISGANVLTF. DNA of the CDR3: TGTGCCAGCTCACCGTGGGACAGGCAAATCTCTGGGGCCAACGTCCTGACTTTC.

The chain's CDR3 is CSVGRTSSHTGELFF. The CDR3 coding sequence is TGCAGCGTCGGAAGGACTAGCAGTCACACCGGGGAGCTGTTTTTT. This chain joins TRBV29-1 and TRBJ2-2, with TRBD2 identical over 8 bases. This CDR3 has 15 residues. V lost 6 bases to trimming and J lost 3 bases; unmatched junction nucleotides: 9. Germline V gives CDR1 SQVTM, CDR2 ANQGSEA.

Concerning this clone: Other DNA sequences in the same sample also yield this CDR3. The rearrangement joins TRBV19 to TRBJ2-7; TRBD2 matches 10 bases. Germline lookup yields CDR1 LNHDA and CDR2 SQIVND (reference sequence). The J segment lost 5 bases and the V segment lost 3 bases, leaving 4 bases of the junction unmatched. The length of the CDR3 is 14 residues. This chain's CDR3 is CASSILAGDHEQYF. The CDR3, as DNA: TGTGCCAGTAGTATTCTAGCGGGGGATCACGAGCAGTACTTC. The full variable domain, with the rest looked up from reference TRBV19 and TRBJ2-7, is DGGITQSPKYLFRKEGQNVTLSCEQNLNHDAMYWYRQDPGQGLRLIYYSQIVNDFQKGDIAEGYSVSREKKESFPLTVTSAQKNPTAFYLCASSILAGDHEQYFGPGTRLTVT.

The V call is TRBV7-2, the J call TRBJ1-1; 9 bases match TRBD1. The trim removed 5 bases at V and 6 bases at J, leaving 16 bases unmatched. There are 17 residues in the CDR3. The germline V gene has CDR1 SGHTA and CDR2 FQGNSA. The chain's CDR3 is CASSEGQGRRLKSEAFF. The CDR3, as DNA: TGTGCCAGCAGCGAAGGACAGGGGCGTCGGCTAAAGTCTGAAGCTTTCTTT.

The chain links TRBV19 to TRBJ1-5, with D possibly matching TRBD1 (5 bases). CDR3 length: 17 amino acids. Deletions cut 0 bases from V and 0 bases from J, with 12 bases between. CDR1 LNHDA and CDR2 SQIVND come from the germline V gene (reference sequence). The CDR3 DNA sequence: TGTGCCAGTAGTATAGATGGAGACAGTTATAGCAATCAGCCCCAGCATTTT. Its protein product is CASSIDGDSYSNQPQHF.

The CDR3 loop reads CASSLTGRNEQFF. DNA for the CDR3: TGTGCCAGCAGCCTTACAGGGCGCAATGAGCAGTTCTTC. J is TRBJ2-1 and V is TRBV6-2 or TRBV6-3, with TRBD1 as a possible D gene (6 bases). The V gene lost 6 bases and the J gene lost 6 bases, with 12 bases spanning the gap. Per the germline V gene, CDR1 is MNHEY and CDR2 is SVGEGT. The CDR3 length is 13 residues.

The chain joins TRBV12-5 to TRBJ1-1; D is ambiguous. Germline CDR1 is LGHNT and CDR2 is FRNRAP. Deletions cut 1 base from V and 3 bases from J, with 6 bases between. The CDR3 loop spans 13 amino acids. The CDR3, as DNA: TGTGCTAGTGGTTTGGCCCTCTACACTGAAGCTTTCTTT. It encodes CASGLALYTEAFF.

The chain is built from TRBV18 and TRBJ1-5; a weak D match, TRBD1 (6 bases). Germline CDR1 KGHSH, CDR2 LQKENI. The CDR3 contains 15 residues. The V end lost 3 bases, the J end lost 4 bases, and 13 bases lay between the germline ends. CDR3 DNA sequence: TGTGCCAGCTCACCCCCCGGGACATCAAATCAGCCCCAGCATTTT. Translated, it gives CASSPPGTSNQPQHF.

The genes are TRBV7-2 and TRBJ2-7, with D maybe TRBD1 (6 bases). There are 15 residues in the CDR3. V was pared by 8 bases and J by 0 bases, with 17 bases between. Germline V CDR1 and CDR2: SGHTA, FQGNSA. Here the CDR3 DNA reads TGTGCCAGCGGTTTTGGGGGCTCTAGCTCCTACGAGCAGTACTTC. Translated: CASGFGGSSSYEQYF.

This chain uses TRBV6-5 with TRBJ1-1, with D possibly TRBD1 on 6 matching bases. The CDR3 totals 14 residues. V lost 8 bases, J lost 1 base, and 14 bases lay in between. The germline gives CDR1 MNHEY, CDR2 SVGAGI. As DNA, the CDR3 is TGTGCCAGCGGAGAGGGGGGGGCGAACACTGAAGCTTTCTTT. This encodes CASGEGGANTEAFF.

The rearrangement links TRBV6-5 to TRBJ2-1; TRBD2 matches 11 bases. V lost 6 bases and J lost 11; bases outside the gene matches: 3. The germline CDR1 and CDR2 sequences are MNHEY and SVGAGI. The CDR3 is 12 amino acids. The CDR3 DNA reads TGTGCCAGCAGCTTAGCGGGGGGGAAGCAGTTCTTC. Its translation: CASSLAGGKQFF.

This chain uses TRBV27 with TRBJ1-2; 7 positions match TRBD1. The V gene end was trimmed by 11 bases and the J gene end by 4 bases; junction bases not matched to a gene: 13. Germline V gene lookup returns CDR1 MNHEY and CDR2 SMNVEV (reference sequence). The CDR3 covers 14 residues. The CDR3 nucleotides read TGTGCCGCAGGGGGAATTGGGCCCTTCTATGGCTACACCTTC. It translates to CAAGGIGPFYGYTF.

This clone was detected once. This chain joins TRBV2 and TRBJ2-1; 13 bases are a match to TRBD2. The CDR3 has 17 residues. Germline CDR1 and CDR2: SNHLY and FYNNEI. With V trimmed by 6 bases and J by 0 bases, 5 bases remained unmatched. The CDR3 sequence: CASSPGTSGTSYNEQFF. CDR3 nucleotides: TGTGCCAGCAGCCCGGGGACTAGCGGGACCTCCTACAATGAGCAGTTCTTC.

The chain links TRBV15 to TRBJ1-1; 7 bases map to TRBD1. This CDR3 contains 15 residues. Germline CDR1 LNHNV, CDR2 YYDKDF (reference sequence). V shed 3 bases and J 6 bases; nucleotides not matched to a gene: 10. CDR3 DNA sequence: TGTGCCACCAGCAGGAGGACAGGCGGTCTCGCTGAAGCTTTCTTT. This gives the protein CATSRRTGGLAEAFF.